This entry lists 19 T cell receptor beta chains sequenced from one sample in a study of blood T cell repertoires in COVID-19. Some clones are missing from TCRdb's copy, which holds only in-frame ones; the method was immunoSEQ multiplex PCR. In the table there are about 130,000 clones, around 82% of which are singletons. Sequenced sample: peripheral blood. The receptors originated from a man aged 30 to 45 with COVID-19, enrolled during active disease.

The chain uses TRBV3-1 (or the pseudogene TRBV3-2) and TRBJ1-3; unclear D gene. CDR3 length: 16 residues. The V end was cut by 1 base, the J end by 0 bases, with 10 bases between. The germline V gene encodes CDR1 LGHDT and CDR2 YNNKEL (reference sequence). The CDR3 coding sequence is TGTGCCAGCAGCCAAGGAAACGTCTACTCTGGAAACACCATATATTTT. Its protein is CASSQGNVYSGNTIYF.

The sample holds one count of this clone. The chain recombines TRBV18 with TRBJ1-2; a possible D gene is TRBD1 (5 bases). Trimming pared 3 bases from V and 8 bases from J, leaving 13 bases between. The V gene's germline CDR1 is KGHSH and CDR2 LQKENI. CDR3 length equals 13 residues. The CDR3 sequence: CASSPGQGRGYTF. CDR3 nucleotides: TGTGCCAGCTCACCCGGGCAGGGTAGAGGCTACACCTTC. Drawing the rest from reference TRBV18 and TRBJ1-2, the complete variable domain is NAGVMQNPRHLVRRRGQEARLRCSPMKGHSHVYWYRQLPEEGLKFMVYLQKENIIDESGMPKERFSAEFPKEGPSILRIQQVVRGDSAAYFCASSPGQGRGYTFGSGTRLTVV.

V and J are TRBV7-2 and TRBJ2-5; 8 bases agree with TRBD1. V lost 3 bases and J lost 5; bases outside the gene matches: 5. CDR1 is SGHTA, CDR2 FQGNSA, per germline. CDR3 length equals 14 residues. CDR3 bases: TGTGCCAGCAGCTTTCAGGGGGCAGGCGAGACCCAGTACTTC. This sequence encodes CASSFQGAGETQYF.

The gene calls are TRBV9 and TRBJ2-3, with 11 bases identical to TRBD2. This CDR3 is 15 amino acids long. With 3 bases clipped from V and 1 base from J, the junction kept 1 base outside the gene matches. Germline CDR1 reads SGDLS; CDR2 reads YYNGEE. This CDR3 reads CASSASGGRTDTQYF. The CDR3 coding sequence is TGTGCCAGCAGCGCTAGCGGGGGGCGCACAGATACGCAGTATTTT. Combining the CDR3 with reference TRBV9 and TRBJ2-3 gives the whole variable domain DSGVTQTPKHLITATGQRVTLRCSPRSGDLSVYWYQQSLDQGLQFLIQYYNGEERAKGNILERFSAQQFPDLHSELNLSSLELGDSALYFCASSASGGRTDTQYFGPGTRLTVL.

The chain uses TRBV6-5 and TRBJ2-1, with 9 bases fitting TRBD2. The germline CDR1 and CDR2 sequences are MNHEY and SVGAGI. V lost 0 bases to trimming and J lost 5 bases; unmatched junction nucleotides: 2. This CDR3 comprises 15 residues. The CDR3 bases are TGTGCCAGCAGTTACTCGACTAGCGGTCACAATGAGCAGTTCTTC. Translation gives CASSYSTSGHNEQFF.

V usage is TRBV10-3 and J usage is TRBJ2-1; 14 bases align to TRBD2. The V gene end was trimmed by 8 bases and the J gene end by 4 bases; junction bases not matched to a gene: 10. Germline V gives CDR1 ENHRY, CDR2 SYGVKD. The CDR3 runs 17 residues. This CDR3 is CAIGGLAGAVQYNEQFF. For the CDR3, the DNA is TGTGCCATCGGGGGACTAGCGGGAGCCGTTCAGTACAATGAGCAGTTCTTC.

This chain links TRBV28 with TRBJ1-4; 8 bases fit TRBD1. The CDR3 sequence is 15 residues long. V trimming: 5 bases; J trimming: 5 bases; junction bases outside the gene matches: 7. In germline, CDR1 is MDHEN, CDR2 SYDVKM. CDR3 DNA: TGTGCCAGCAGTCCCTCGGACAGGGTGAATGAAAAACTGTTTTTT. Its protein product is CASSPSDRVNEKLFF.

V usage is TRBV19 and J usage is TRBJ1-2; 9 bases line up with TRBD1. The germline gives CDR1 LNHDA, CDR2 SQIVND (reference sequence). CDR3 size: 18 residues. V was clipped by 3 bases and J by 2 bases; unmatched bases: 13. CDR3 sequence reads: CASSIRFGQGPPNYGYTF. The CDR3 region has the DNA TGTGCCAGTAGTATCCGATTCGGACAGGGGCCGCCCAACTATGGCTACACCTTC.

The rearrangement uses TRBV28 and TRBJ1-1, with D maybe TRBD1 (6 bases). The V end was cut by 3 bases, the J end by 6 bases, with 17 bases between. In germline, CDR1 is MDHEN, CDR2 SYDVKM. The CDR3 loop spans 15 amino acids. CDR3 in amino acids: CASSFSGQFASEAFF. The CDR3 nucleotides read TGTGCCAGCAGTTTCTCAGGACAGTTCGCGTCTGAAGCTTTCTTT.

V is TRBV11-2 and J is TRBJ2-7; 9 bases agree with TRBD2. This CDR3 spans 15 amino acids. The germline V gene encodes CDR1 SGHAT and CDR2 FQNNGV. Trimming cost V 0 bases and J 6 bases; bases outside gene matches: 6. As DNA, the CDR3 is TGTGCCAGCAGCTTAGATATAGCGGGAGTGCTCGAGCAGTACTTC. It translates to CASSLDIAGVLEQYF.

J is TRBJ1-5 and V is TRBV30, with TRBD1 matching over 8 bases. The CDR3 consists of 14 residues. Germline V lookup: CDR1 GTSNPN, CDR2 SVGIG (reference sequence). V lost 3 bases, J lost 3 bases, and 4 bases stayed unmatched. The CDR3 reads CAWRDRAVNQPQHF. CDR3 nucleotide sequence: TGTGCCTGGAGGGACAGGGCCGTCAATCAGCCCCAGCATTTT. Supplemented by reference TRBV30 and TRBJ1-5, the full variable domain reads SQTIHQWPATLVQPVGSPLSLECTVEGTSNPNLYWYRQAAGRGLQLLFYSVGIGQISSEVPQNLSASRPQDRQFILSSKKLLLSDSGFYLCAWRDRAVNQPQHFGDGTRLSIL.

This clone was observed a handful of times. The rearrangement joins TRBV6-1 to TRBJ2-1; 9 positions match TRBD1. Germline V gene data show CDR1 as MNHNS and CDR2 as SASEGT. The CDR3 extends over 17 amino acids. Germline trimming cut 4 bases from V and 8 bases from J; bases unmatched to any gene: 15. CDR3 nucleotides: TGTGCCAGCAGTGGCATCGTCGGGACAGGGAGGGAGGATGAGCAGTTCTTC. The encoded protein is CASSGIVGTGREDEQFF.

Remarks on this clone: Additional DNA sequences in this sample encode the identical CDR3. CDR3 region: CASSYGQGGSPLHF. DNA of the CDR3: TGTGCCAGCAGTTACGGGCAGGGGGGTTCACCCCTCCACTTT. The chain employs TRBV6-5 and TRBJ1-6, with TRBD1 matching 7 bases. Germline trimming cut 2 bases from V and 9 bases from J; bases unmatched to any gene: 4. This CDR3 is built from 14 residues. Germline CDR1 and CDR2: MNHEY and SVGAGI.

The CDR3 spells CASSPDRVGSYEQYF. The CDR3 DNA reads TGTGCCAGCAGCCCCGACAGGGTGGGGTCCTACGAGCAGTACTTC. The chain couples TRBV11-1 to TRBJ2-7; 7 bases fit TRBD1. This CDR3 contains 15 residues. V lost 5 bases, J lost 1 base, and 8 bases stayed unmatched. Per germline, CDR1 SGHAT and CDR2 FQDESV (reference sequence). Variable domain in full (rest from reference TRBV11-1 and TRBJ2-7): EAEVAQSPRYKITEKSQAVAFWCDPISGHATLYWYRQILGQGPELLVQFQDESVVDDSQLPKDRFSAERLKGVDSTLKIQPAELGDSAMYLCASSPDRVGSYEQYFGPGTRLTVT.

The chain carries TRBV29-1 and TRBJ1-6, with D perhaps TRBD1 (5 bases). The CDR3 runs 18 residues. Deletions cut 6 bases from V and 7 bases from J, with 28 bases between. CDR1 is SQVTM and CDR2 is ANQGSEA in the germline V gene. This CDR3 is CSVFSNSLREVDNSPLHF. CDR3 bases: TGCAGCGTCTTCTCGAACTCCCTCAGGGAAGTAGACAATTCACCCCTCCACTTT.

CDR3 sequence reads: CASSLRGQDRGEQFF. The CDR3, as DNA: TGTGCCAGCAGTTTGAGGGGACAGGACCGTGGGGAGCAGTTCTTC. J is TRBJ2-1 and V is TRBV27, with 8 bases lining up with TRBD1. Germline CDR1 MNHEY, CDR2 SMNVEV (reference sequence). The CDR3 is 15 amino acids. J lost 10 bases, V lost 3 bases, and 11 bases had no gene match.

V usage is TRBV5-1 and J usage is TRBJ1-2; D gene uncertain. From germline, CDR1 is SGHRS and CDR2 YFSETQ. The length of the CDR3 is 13 residues. V was cut by 2 bases and J by 1 base, with 6 bases left in between. The CDR3 reads CASSLEGNYGYTF. CDR3 DNA sequence: TGCGCCAGCAGCTTAGAGGGTAACTATGGCTACACCTTC.

V is TRBV11-1 and J is TRBJ1-1, with 9 bases lining up with TRBD1. There are 14 residues in the CDR3. Per germline, CDR1 SGHAT and CDR2 FQDESV (reference sequence). The ends lost 3 bases at V and 4 bases at J; junction bases unmatched: 3. Here the CDR3 DNA reads TGTGCCAGCAGCTTCGAGGGACAGGGCACTGAAGCTTTCTTT. Translation: CASSFEGQGTEAFF.

Only one count was recorded for this clone. The V gene is TRBV7-9, the J gene TRBJ2-2, with TRBD1 as a possible D gene (6 bases). The CDR3 is 16 residues long. Germline CDR1 reads SEHNR; CDR2 reads FQNEAQ (reference sequence). The V end lost 2 bases, the J end lost 1 base, and 11 bases lay between the germline ends. The CDR3 is CASSLTTGLNTGELFF. CDR3 sequence (DNA): TGTGCCAGCAGCTTAACGACAGGACTGAACACCGGGGAGCTGTTTTTT.